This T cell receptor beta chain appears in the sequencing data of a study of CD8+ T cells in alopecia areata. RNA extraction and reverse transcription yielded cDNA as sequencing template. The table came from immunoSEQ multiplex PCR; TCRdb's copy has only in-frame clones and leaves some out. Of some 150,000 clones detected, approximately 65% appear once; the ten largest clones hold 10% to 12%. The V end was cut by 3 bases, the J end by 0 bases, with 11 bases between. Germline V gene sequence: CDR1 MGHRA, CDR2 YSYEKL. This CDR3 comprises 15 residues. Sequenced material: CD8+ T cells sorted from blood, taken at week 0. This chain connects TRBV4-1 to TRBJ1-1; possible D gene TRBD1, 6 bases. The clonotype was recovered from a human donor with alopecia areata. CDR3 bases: TGCGCCAGCAGCCAGTCCAGGGGCCTGAACACTGAAGCTTTCTTT. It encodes CASSQSRGLNTEAFF.